Listed here are 18 T cell receptor beta chains from one sample, sequenced in a study of T cell clonotyping in hematopoietic cell transplantation. Sample time point: recipient sample about 28 days before transplant, after cytoreduction. Repertoires were generated with immunoSEQ multiplex PCR, while TCRdb's copy carries only in-frame clones and drops some. The data contain about 19,000 clones, around 77% of them singletons. The input for sequencing was peripheral blood mononuclear cells, taken before stem cell transplant. These receptor sequences come from a man aged 60 to 75 with acute myeloid leukemia. Some clones in this sample may be carry-over from other donors' samples.

The V gene is TRBV29-1, the J gene TRBJ2-1; D is undetermined. Germline loops: CDR1 SQVTM, CDR2 ANQGSEA. The length of the CDR3 is 12 residues. V was cut by 3 bases and J by 5 bases, with 8 bases left in between. For the CDR3, the DNA is TGCAGCGTTGAGGTCCGTGACAATGAGCAGTTCTTC. Translation gives CSVEVRDNEQFF.

This rearrangement joins TRBV6-1 to TRBJ2-7, with 7 positions matching TRBD1. Per the germline V gene, CDR1 is MNHNS and CDR2 is SASEGT. This CDR3 region has 15 residues. The V and J ends lost 7 bases and 2 bases, in that order; junction bases with no gene match: 11. The DNA for the CDR3 is TGTGCCAGCAACGAACCGGGACAGCCCCCCTACGAGCAGTACTTC. Its translation is CASNEPGQPPYEQYF.

The chain is built from TRBV27 and TRBJ1-3; tentative D call: TRBD1 (6 bases). CDR1 is MNHEY and CDR2 is SMNVEV in the germline V gene (reference sequence). Deletions cut 11 bases from V and 4 bases from J, with 18 bases between. CDR3 length: 14 residues. CDR3 loop: CAVRGGPGGNTIYF. DNA of the CDR3: TGTGCCGTCAGGGGAGGGCCAGGGGGAAACACCATATATTTT.

The gene calls are TRBV4-1 and TRBJ1-5; TRBD1 might be the D (6 bases). The CDR3 length is 15 residues. V was clipped by 2 bases and J by 4 bases, with 12 bases between them. Germline V gene data show CDR1 as MGHRA and CDR2 as YSYEKL. The CDR3, as DNA: TGCGCCAGCAGCCAAAGCGCAGGGGTAAATCAGCCCCAGCATTTT. This encodes CASSQSAGVNQPQHF.

The V gene is TRBV7-2, the J gene TRBJ2-3, with 10 bases lining up with TRBD2. Germline loops: CDR1 SGHTA, CDR2 FQGNSA. The CDR3 spans 17 residues. Trimming removed 0 bases from V and 4 bases from J; junction bases left unmatched: 7. CDR3 sequence reads: CASSLALSGGVPDTQYF. The CDR3 bases are TGTGCCAGCAGCTTAGCGTTGAGCGGGGGGGTCCCAGATACGCAGTATTTT.

The DNA of the CDR3 is TGTGCCAGCAGCGAGACAGTTTGGAACACCGGGGAGCTGTTTTTT. Protein product: CASSETVWNTGELFF. The rearrangement links TRBV9 to TRBJ2-2; D perhaps matches TRBD1 (5 bases). Germline V gives CDR1 SGDLS, CDR2 YYNGEE. The CDR3 contains 15 residues. V was shortened by 3 bases and J by 1 base, with 10 bases between the two germline ends.

This chain connects TRBV2 to TRBJ1-1; no clear D. Germline V gives CDR1 SNHLY, CDR2 FYNNEI. Trimming cost V 4 bases and J 0 bases, with 12 bases left between them. This CDR3 comprises 15 residues. The CDR3 DNA reads TGTGCCAGCAGTGTTCGGGGTTTTATGAACACTGAAGCTTTCTTT. Translating gives CASSVRGFMNTEAFF. Drawing the rest from reference TRBV2 and TRBJ1-1, the complete variable domain is EPEVTQTPSHQVTQMGQEVILRCVPISNHLYFYWYRQILGQKVEFLVSFYNNEISEKSEIFDDQFSVERPDGSNFTLKIRSTKLEDSAMYFCASSVRGFMNTEAFFGQGTRLTVV.

The CDR3 DNA follows: TGTGCCAGCAGCCCGGGTTTTGGACAGGGCCAAGAGACCCAGTACTTC. Translation gives CASSPGFGQGQETQYF. V is TRBV2 and J is TRBJ2-5; TRBD1 matches at 8 bases. The CDR3 is made up of 16 amino acids. The germline V gene has CDR1 SNHLY and CDR2 FYNNEI. The trim removed 6 bases at V and 1 base at J, leaving 10 bases unmatched.

The gene calls are TRBV19 and TRBJ2-1; 10 positions match TRBD1. The trim removed 8 bases at V and 5 bases at J, leaving 9 bases unmatched. The CDR3 extends over 15 amino acids. Germline V lookup: CDR1 LNHDA, CDR2 SQIVND (reference sequence). CDR3 in DNA: TGTGCCAGTGAGAACCTCGGGACAGGGGACAATGAGCAGTTCTTC. Encoded protein: CASENLGTGDNEQFF.

This chain uses TRBV6-1 with TRBJ1-5; D may be TRBD1 (5 bases). This CDR3 is 18 amino acids long. With 2 bases removed from V and 1 base from J, the gap between germline ends came to 18 bases. CDR1 and CDR2 (germline): MNHNS, SASEGT. The CDR3 region has the DNA TGTGCCAGCAGTGAAACTTGGGTCGGGGGAGGGAGCAATCAGCCCCAGCATTTT. Translation: CASSETWVGGGSNQPQHF.

This chain joins TRBV27 and TRBJ2-7; 8 bases line up with TRBD2. This CDR3 has 17 residues. CDR1 and CDR2 from the germline V gene are MNHEY and SMNVEV (reference sequence). V gave up 3 bases and J gave up 1 base; unmatched junction bases: 11. The CDR3 DNA reads as TGTGCCAGCAGTTTCGCGCCGGGGCGGGGGGTTTCCTACGAGCAGTACTTC. Protein sequence: CASSFAPGRGVSYEQYF.

This sequence joins TRBV6-5 and TRBJ1-5; D gene uncertain. CDR3 length: 15 amino acids. The V and J ends lost 0 bases and 1 base respectively, with 7 bases between them. Germline CDR1 and CDR2: MNHEY and SVGAGI. The CDR3 loop is CASSYSIPSNQPQHF. The CDR3 coding sequence is TGTGCCAGCAGTTACTCGATTCCGAGCAATCAGCCCCAGCATTTT.

The chain is built from TRBV4-3 and TRBJ1-4; D might be TRBD1 (5 bases). The germline CDR1 and CDR2 sequences are LGHNA and YSLEER. Between the trimmed V and J ends, which lost 0 bases and 8 bases, there was a span of 10 bases. The CDR3 covers 14 residues. CDR3 amino acids: CASSQDRWGEKLFF. As DNA, the CDR3 is TGCGCCAGCAGCCAAGACAGGTGGGGGGAAAAACTGTTTTTT.

The chain carries TRBV7-7 and TRBJ2-1; D remains ambiguous. In germline, CDR1 is SSHAT, CDR2 FNYEAQ (reference sequence). This CDR3 is 13 amino acids long. V shed 4 bases and J shed 5 bases, with 9 bases lying between them. CDR3: CASSSTVDNEQFF. CDR3 sequence (DNA): TGTGCCAGCAGCTCCACTGTTGACAATGAGCAGTTCTTC.

The chain couples TRBV6-5 to TRBJ1-1; TRBD1 matches 7 bases. CDR3 size: 14 residues. The junction had 4 bases not matched to a gene; V was cut back by 2 bases and J by 4 bases. Germline CDR1 reads MNHEY; CDR2 reads SVGAGI. CDR3 in DNA: TGTGCCAGCAGTTACACAGGGGTCACCACTGAAGCTTTCTTT. Its protein is CASSYTGVTTEAFF.

The chain recombines TRBV7-2 with TRBJ2-3; tentatively, D is TRBD2 (5 bases). The CDR3 is 15 amino acids. V lost 3 bases and J 6 bases, leaving 16 bases between the germline ends. Germline assignment: CDR1 SGHTA and CDR2 FQGNSA. CDR3 coding DNA: TGTGCCAGCAGCTTTGTTAGCGAGGTGACGGATACGCAGTATTTT. This translates into CASSFVSEVTDTQYF.

The rearrangement joins TRBV6-5 to TRBJ1-3, with D possibly matching TRBD1 (5 bases). The V gene's germline CDR1 is MNHEY and CDR2 SVGAGI. V dropped 2 bases and J dropped 2 bases, with 7 bases sitting between them. CDR3 size: 14 residues. CDR3 nucleotide sequence: TGTGCCAGCAGTTACCTGGGGGCTGGAAACACCATATATTTT. This codes for CASSYLGAGNTIYF.

J is TRBJ1-1 and V is TRBV2; 7 bases agree with TRBD1. V shed 7 bases and J 0 bases; nucleotides not matched to a gene: 8. The CDR3 totals 15 residues. Germline CDR1 and CDR2: SNHLY and FYNNEI. The CDR3 is CASTWDSLMNTEAFF. The CDR3 region has the DNA TGTGCCAGCACCTGGGACAGTCTAATGAACACTGAAGCTTTCTTT.